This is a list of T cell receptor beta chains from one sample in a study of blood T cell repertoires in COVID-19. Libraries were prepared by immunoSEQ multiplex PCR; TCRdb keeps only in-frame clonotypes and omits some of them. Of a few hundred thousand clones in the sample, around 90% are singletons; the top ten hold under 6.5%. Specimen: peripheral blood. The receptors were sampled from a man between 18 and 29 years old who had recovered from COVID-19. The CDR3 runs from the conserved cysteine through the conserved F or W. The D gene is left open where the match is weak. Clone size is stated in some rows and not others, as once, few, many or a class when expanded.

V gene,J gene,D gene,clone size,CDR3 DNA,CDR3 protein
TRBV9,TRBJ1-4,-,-,TGTGCCAGCAGCGTAGATAGAGGTAATGAAAAACTGTTTTTT,CASSVDRGNEKLFF
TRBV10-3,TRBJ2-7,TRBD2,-,TGTGCCATCAGTGAGGGGAACGGGAGGCTGTGGGAGCAGTACTTC,CAISEGNGRLWEQYF
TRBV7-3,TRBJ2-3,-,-,TGTGCCAGCAGCTCCGGGGATTGGACGCAGTATTTT,CASSSGDWTQYF
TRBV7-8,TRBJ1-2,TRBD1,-,TGTGCCAGCAGCTTAGGTCCGGACAGGGGATCGGGTGGCTACACCTTC,CASSLGPDRGSGGYTF
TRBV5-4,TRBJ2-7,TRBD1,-,TGTGCCAGCAGCTCCGTGACAGGGAGCTACGAGCAGTACTTC,CASSSVTGSYEQYF
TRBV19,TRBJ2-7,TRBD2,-,TGTGCCAGTAGTATAGTAGCAGGGACTAGCTACGAGCAGTACTTC,CASSIVAGTSYEQYF
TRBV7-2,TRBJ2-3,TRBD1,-,TGTGCCAGCAGTCCTAACGGACAGGGGGCAGATACGCAGTATTTT,CASSPNGQGADTQYF
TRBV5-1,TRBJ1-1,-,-,TGCGCCAGCAGCTTGGCCCGGGGGATGAACACTGAAGCTTTCTTT,CASSLARGMNTEAFF
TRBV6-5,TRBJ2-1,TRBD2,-,TGTGCCAGCACCCACCCAGCGGGAGAGCAGTTCTTC,CASTHPAGEQFF
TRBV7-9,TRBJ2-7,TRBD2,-,TGTGCCAGCCAGCGGGAGAGCTCCTACGAGCAGTACTTC,CASQRESSYEQYF
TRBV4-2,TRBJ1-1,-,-,TGTGCCAGCAGCCAAGATGGGGGCACTTTGAACACTGAAGCTTTCTTT,CASSQDGGTLNTEAFF
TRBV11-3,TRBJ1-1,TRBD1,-,TGTGCCAGCAGCTTGGACAGGGTGTCGGGGGCTTTCTTT,CASSLDRVSGAFF
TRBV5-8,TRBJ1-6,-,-,TGTGCCAGCAGCTTGGTCGGGGTGGTGAATTCACCCCTCCACTTT,CASSLVGVVNSPLHF
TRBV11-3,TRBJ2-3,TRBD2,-,TGTGCCAGCAGCTTCGGACTAGCGGGAGTCGGCACAGATACGCAGTATTTT,CASSFGLAGVGTDTQYF
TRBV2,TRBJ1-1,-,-,TGTGCCAGCGGGCAGGACACTGAAGCTTTCTTT,CASGQDTEAFF
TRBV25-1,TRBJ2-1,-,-,TGTGCCAGCAGTGGTTTCCCATACAATGAGCAGTTCTTC,CASSGFPYNEQFF
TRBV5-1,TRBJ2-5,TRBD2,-,TGCGCCAGCAGCCGACTAAGCGGGGTCCAAGAGACCCAGTACTTC,CASSRLSGVQETQYF
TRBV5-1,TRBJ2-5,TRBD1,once,TGCGCCAGCAGCTTGGGGGACAGACAAGAGACCCAGTACTTC,CASSLGDRQETQYF
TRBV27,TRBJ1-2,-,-,TGTGCCAGCAGTTCCCACGCGGAGGGCGGCTACACCTTC,CASSSHAEGGYTF
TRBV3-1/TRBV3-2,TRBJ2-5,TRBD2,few,TGTGCCAGCAGCCAAGATACGAGCGGGAGTAGGGCCCAGTACTTC,CASSQDTSGSRAQYF
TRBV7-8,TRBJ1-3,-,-,TGTGCCAGCAGTCAGTTTGGTATCTCTGGAAACACCATATATTTT,CASSQFGISGNTIYF
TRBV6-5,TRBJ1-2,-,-,TGTGCCAGCAGTTATGAGGGAGAGAATGGCTACACCTTC,CASSYEGENGYTF
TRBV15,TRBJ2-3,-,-,TGTGCCACCAGCCGTATGGAGGATACGCAGTATTTT,CATSRMEDTQYF
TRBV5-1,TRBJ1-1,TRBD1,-,TGCGCCAGCAGCTTGTCTGGGACAGGGCTGACTGAAGCTTTCTTT,CASSLSGTGLTEAFF
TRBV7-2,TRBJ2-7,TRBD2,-,TGTGCCAGCACCCTCCAGCGGGAGAGCTACGAGCAGTACTTC,CASTLQRESYEQYF
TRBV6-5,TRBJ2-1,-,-,TGTGCCAGCAGTTACACCGGTAACAATGAGCAGTTCTTC,CASSYTGNNEQFF
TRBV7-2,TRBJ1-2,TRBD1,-,TGTGCCAGCAGCTTGGGACGCGGGGGGCAGGGGGTAGGCGGCTACACCTTC,CASSLGRGGQGVGGYTF
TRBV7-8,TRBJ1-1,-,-,TGTGCCAGCAGCTTAGGGGGCCAAATAGAAGCTTTCTTT,CASSLGGQIEAFF
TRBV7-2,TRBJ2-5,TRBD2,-,TGTGCCAGCAGCCCAGAGCGGGGGGGCAGGGAGACCCAGTACTTC,CASSPERGGRETQYF
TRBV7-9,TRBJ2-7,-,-,TGTGCCAGCAGCTTAGCGCGGGCATTCTCCTACGAGCAGTACTTC,CASSLARAFSYEQYF
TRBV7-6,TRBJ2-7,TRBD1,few,TGTGCCAGCAGCTCTTGGACAGGGGACTACGAGCAGTACTTC,CASSSWTGDYEQYF
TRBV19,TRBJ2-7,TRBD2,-,TGTGCCAGTAGTATTTTCGGTAGCGGGAGTTCCCACTCCTACGAGCAGTACTTC,CASSIFGSGSSHSYEQYF
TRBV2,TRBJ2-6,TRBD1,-,TGTGCCAGCATACATGGGGCAGGGGGCGGCTCTGGGGCCAACGTCCTGACTTTC,CASIHGAGGGSGANVLTF
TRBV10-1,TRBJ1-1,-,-,TGCGCCAGCAGCCCCGGCGGAGGCTTAGAAAAGGGGAACACTGAAGCTTTCTTT,CASSPGGGLEKGNTEAFF
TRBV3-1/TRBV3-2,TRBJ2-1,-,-,TGTGCCAGCAGCCAAGACCGGGTACCGTACAATGAGCAGTTCTTC,CASSQDRVPYNEQFF
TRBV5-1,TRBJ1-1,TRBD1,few,TGCGCCAGCAGCTCAGGACAGGGGCTGTCTGAAGCTTTCTTT,CASSSGQGLSEAFF
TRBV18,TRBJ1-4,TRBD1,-,TGTGCCAGCTCACCACCGGGACAGCTTAATGAAAAACTGTTTTTT,CASSPPGQLNEKLFF
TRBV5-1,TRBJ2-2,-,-,TGCGCCAGCAGCCGAGCGAACACCGGGGAGCTGTTTTTT,CASSRANTGELFF
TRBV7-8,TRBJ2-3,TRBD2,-,TGTGCCAGCAGCTCCGCTAGCGGGGAGACCACAGATACGCAGTATTTT,CASSSASGETTDTQYF
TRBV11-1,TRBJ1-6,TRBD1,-,TGTGCCAGCAGCGCGAGCCAGGGGGCAGGCACCCTCCACTTT,CASSASQGAGTLHF
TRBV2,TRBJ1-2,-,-,TGTGCCAGCAGTGATCTATCAGGGCCATACTATGGCTACACCTTC,CASSDLSGPYYGYTF
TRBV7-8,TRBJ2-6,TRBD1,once,TGTGCCAGCATCGAACTTAGGGACAGGGGATCCTCTGGGGCCAACGTCCTGACTTTC,CASIELRDRGSSGANVLTF
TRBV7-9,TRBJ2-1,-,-,TGTGCCAGCAGCTCCAACAGGGCTGGCTGGACGAACGATGAGCAGTTCTTC,CASSSNRAGWTNDEQFF
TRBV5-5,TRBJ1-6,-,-,TGTGCCAGCCTACCAAGATTAATTGACAGGATTAATTCACCCCTCCACTTT,CASLPRLIDRINSPLHF
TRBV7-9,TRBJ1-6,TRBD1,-,TGTGCCAGCAGGGAAACAGGGGACTCACCCCTCCACTTT,CASRETGDSPLHF
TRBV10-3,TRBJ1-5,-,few,TGTGCCACGGACCCCCGACAGTCCAATCAGCCCCAGCATTTT,CATDPRQSNQPQHF